The source of this T cell receptor beta chain is a study of CD8+CD57+ T cells in acquired aplastic anemia. Study background: On average, sorted CD4+ and CD8+ cells gave 3.2 ug of DNA. Mean read depth for CD4+ cells from healthy donors was approximately 10 million.

Profiling that covered TCR beta VDJ and CDR3 relied on genomic DNA as its template. A single record per CDR3 protein comes from TCRdb applying MiXCR to the reads. The table records hundreds of thousands of distinct CDR3 sequences, around 72% of them present only once. General study findings and limits: Sharing between patients and controls was observed for twenty-nine CD8+ CDR3 sequences.

Germline CDR1 SNHLY, CDR2 FYNNEI. The CDR3 sequence is 13 residues long. This clonotype was observed a single time. Antigen: not known. At one end the junction does not follow the germline gene, possibly because of a read error. The V and J genes are TRBV2 and TRBJ2-1; D tentatively reads TRBD1 or TRBD2 (5 bases each). The J call may be mistaken, given a closer DNA end match to TRBJ2-7. Sequences were obtained from sorted CD4+, CD8+, or CD8+CD57+ T cells (not recorded which) from PBMCs. The origin of this receptor is a human donor in good health, serving as a control. The CDR3 coding sequence is TGCGCCAGCAAAGGGGACGGTCCCTACGAGCAGTACTTC. This encodes CASKGDGPYEQYF.